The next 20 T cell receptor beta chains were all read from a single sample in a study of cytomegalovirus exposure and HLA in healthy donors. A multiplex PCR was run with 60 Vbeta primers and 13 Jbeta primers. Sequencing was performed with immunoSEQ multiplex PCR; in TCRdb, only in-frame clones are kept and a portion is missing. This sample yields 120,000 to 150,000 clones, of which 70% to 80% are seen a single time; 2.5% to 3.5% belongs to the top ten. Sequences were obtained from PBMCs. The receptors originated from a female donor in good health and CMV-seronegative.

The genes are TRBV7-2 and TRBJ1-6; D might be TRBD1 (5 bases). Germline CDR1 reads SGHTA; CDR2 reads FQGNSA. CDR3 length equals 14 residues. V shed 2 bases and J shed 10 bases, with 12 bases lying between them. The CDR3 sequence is CASSLSSGYSPLHF. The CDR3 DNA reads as TGTGCCAGCAGCTTAAGCTCAGGGTACTCACCCCTCCACTTT.

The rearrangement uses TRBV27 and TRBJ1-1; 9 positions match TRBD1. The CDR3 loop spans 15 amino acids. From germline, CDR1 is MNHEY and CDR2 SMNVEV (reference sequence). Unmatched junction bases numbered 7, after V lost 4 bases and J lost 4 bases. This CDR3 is CASSSPPDRGTEAFF. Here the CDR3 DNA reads TGTGCCAGCAGTTCCCCCCCGGACAGGGGCACTGAAGCTTTCTTT.

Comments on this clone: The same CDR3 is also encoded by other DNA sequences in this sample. The CDR3 region is CASSVGTTSYNEQFF. In nucleotides, the CDR3 is TGTGCCAGCAGCGTAGGGACAACATCCTACAATGAGCAGTTCTTC. This chain joins TRBV9 and TRBJ2-1; maybe TRBD1 (5 bases). CDR3 length: 15 residues. CDR1 is SGDLS, CDR2 YYNGEE, per germline. Trimming removed 0 bases at V and 1 base at J, with 8 bases between.

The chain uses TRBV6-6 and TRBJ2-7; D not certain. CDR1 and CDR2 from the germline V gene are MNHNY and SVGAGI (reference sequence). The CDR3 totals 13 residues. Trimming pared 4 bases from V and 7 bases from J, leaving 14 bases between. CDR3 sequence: CASSSPPTEEQYF. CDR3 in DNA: TGTGCCAGCAGTTCCCCCCCCACGGAGGAGCAGTACTTC.

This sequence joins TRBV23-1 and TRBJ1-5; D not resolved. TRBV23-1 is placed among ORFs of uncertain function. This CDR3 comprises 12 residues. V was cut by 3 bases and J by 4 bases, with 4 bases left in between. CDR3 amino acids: CASSQLNQPQHF. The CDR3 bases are TGCGCCAGCAGTCAGTTAAATCAGCCCCAGCATTTT.

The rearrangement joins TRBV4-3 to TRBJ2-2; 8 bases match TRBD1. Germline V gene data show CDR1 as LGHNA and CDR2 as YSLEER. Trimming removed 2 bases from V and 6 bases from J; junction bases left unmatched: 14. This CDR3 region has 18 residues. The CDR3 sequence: CASSQSVPGTGSAGELFF. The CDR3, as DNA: TGCGCCAGCAGCCAATCTGTGCCGGGGACAGGATCCGCCGGGGAGCTGTTTTTT.

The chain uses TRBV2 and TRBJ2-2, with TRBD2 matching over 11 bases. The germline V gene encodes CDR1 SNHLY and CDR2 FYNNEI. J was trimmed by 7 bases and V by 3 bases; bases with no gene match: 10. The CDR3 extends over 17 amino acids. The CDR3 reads CASSDSSGRTWGGELFF. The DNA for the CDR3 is TGTGCCAGCAGTGATTCTAGCGGGAGGACATGGGGCGGGGAGCTGTTTTTT.

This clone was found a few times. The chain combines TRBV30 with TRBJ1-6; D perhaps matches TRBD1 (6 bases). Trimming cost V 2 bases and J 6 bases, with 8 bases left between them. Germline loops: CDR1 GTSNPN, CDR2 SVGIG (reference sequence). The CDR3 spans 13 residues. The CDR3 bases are TGTGCCTGGAGTTTAGGGGGTAATTCACCCCTCCACTTT. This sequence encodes CAWSLGGNSPLHF.

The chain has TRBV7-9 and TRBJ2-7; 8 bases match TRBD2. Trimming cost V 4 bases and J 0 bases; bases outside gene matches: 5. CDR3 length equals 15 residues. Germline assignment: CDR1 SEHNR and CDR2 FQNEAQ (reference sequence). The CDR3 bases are TGTGCCAGCAGCTCGGGCGGGAGGTTCTCCTACGAGCAGTACTTC. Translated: CASSSGGRFSYEQYF.

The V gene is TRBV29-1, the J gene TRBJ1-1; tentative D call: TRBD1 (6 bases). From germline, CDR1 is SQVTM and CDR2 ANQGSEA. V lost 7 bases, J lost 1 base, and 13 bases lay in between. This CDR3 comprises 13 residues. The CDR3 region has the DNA TGCAGCGGTGACAGGATTGGGAACACTGAAGCTTTCTTT. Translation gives CSGDRIGNTEAFF.

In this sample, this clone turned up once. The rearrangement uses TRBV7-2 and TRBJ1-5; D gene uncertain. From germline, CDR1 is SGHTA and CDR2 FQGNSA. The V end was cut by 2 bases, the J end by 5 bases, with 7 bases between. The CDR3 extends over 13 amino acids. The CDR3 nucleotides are TGTGCCAGCAGCTTAACGACTTATCAGCCCCAGCATTTT. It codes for CASSLTTYQPQHF.

In DNA, the CDR3 is TGTGCCAGTAGGAAGAGGGAGATGGGCAATCAGCCCCAGCATTTT. The encoded protein is CASRKREMGNQPQHF. The rearrangement uses TRBV19 and TRBJ1-5; D is uncertain. The V gene lost 6 bases and the J gene lost 2 bases, with 14 bases spanning the gap. Germline CDR1 reads LNHDA; CDR2 reads SQIVND (reference sequence). The CDR3 is 15 residues long.

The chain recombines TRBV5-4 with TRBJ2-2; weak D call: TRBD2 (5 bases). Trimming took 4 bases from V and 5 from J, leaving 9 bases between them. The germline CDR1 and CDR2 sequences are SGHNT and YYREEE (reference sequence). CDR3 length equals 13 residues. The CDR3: CASSTRGTGELFF. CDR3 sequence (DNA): TGTGCCAGCAGCACAAGAGGGACCGGGGAGCTGTTTTTT.

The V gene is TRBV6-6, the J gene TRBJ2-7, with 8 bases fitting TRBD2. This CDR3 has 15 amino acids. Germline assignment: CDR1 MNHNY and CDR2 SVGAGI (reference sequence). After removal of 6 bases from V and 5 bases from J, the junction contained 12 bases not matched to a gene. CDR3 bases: TGTGCCAGCAGAAGGGGGACTAGTGTAGCGAACGAGCAGTACTTC. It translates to CASRRGTSVANEQYF.

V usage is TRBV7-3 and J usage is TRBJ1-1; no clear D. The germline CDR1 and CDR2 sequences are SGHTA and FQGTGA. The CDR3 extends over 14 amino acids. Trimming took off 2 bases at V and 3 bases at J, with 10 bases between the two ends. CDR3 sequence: CASSLRRRDTEAFF. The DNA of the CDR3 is TGTGCCAGCAGCTTACGCAGGAGGGACACTGAAGCTTTCTTT.

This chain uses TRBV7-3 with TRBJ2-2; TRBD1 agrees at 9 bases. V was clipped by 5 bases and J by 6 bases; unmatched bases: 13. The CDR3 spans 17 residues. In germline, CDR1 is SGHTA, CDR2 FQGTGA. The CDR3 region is CASSPSSGTGPPGELFF. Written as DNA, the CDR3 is TGTGCCAGCAGCCCGAGTTCCGGGACAGGGCCCCCCGGGGAGCTGTTTTTT.

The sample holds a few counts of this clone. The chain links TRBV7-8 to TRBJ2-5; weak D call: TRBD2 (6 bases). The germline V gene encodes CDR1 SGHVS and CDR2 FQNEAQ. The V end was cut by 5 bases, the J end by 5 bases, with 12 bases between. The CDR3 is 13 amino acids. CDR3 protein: CASSRGTAETQYF. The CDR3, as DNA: TGTGCCAGCAGCCGCGGGACGGCGGAGACCCAGTACTTC.

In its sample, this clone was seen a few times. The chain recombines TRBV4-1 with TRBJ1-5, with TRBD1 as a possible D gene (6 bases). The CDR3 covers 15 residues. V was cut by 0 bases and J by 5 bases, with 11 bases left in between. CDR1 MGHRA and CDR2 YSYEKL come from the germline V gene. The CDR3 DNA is TGCGCCAGCAGCCAAGAGGACAGTCGAGATCAGCCCCAGCATTTT. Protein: CASSQEDSRDQPQHF.

This chain's CDR3 is CASRPGQGPYEQYF. The CDR3 DNA is TGCGCCAGCAGACCGGGACAGGGTCCCTACGAGCAGTACTTC. The chain is built from TRBV5-1 and TRBJ2-7, with 9 positions matching TRBD1. This CDR3 is built from 14 residues. The trim removed 5 bases at V and 2 bases at J, leaving 5 bases unmatched. Per the germline V gene, CDR1 is SGHRS and CDR2 is YFSETQ. Drawing the rest from reference TRBV5-1 and TRBJ2-7, the complete variable domain is KAGVTQTPRYLIKTRGQQVTLSCSPISGHRSVSWYQQTPGQGLQFLFEYFSETQRNKGNFPGRFSGRQFSNSRSEMNVSTLELGDSALYLCASRPGQGPYEQYFGPGTRLTVT.

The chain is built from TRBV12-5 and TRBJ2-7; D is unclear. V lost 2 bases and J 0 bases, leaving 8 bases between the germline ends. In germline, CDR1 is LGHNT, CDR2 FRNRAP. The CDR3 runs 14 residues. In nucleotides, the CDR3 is TGTGCTAGTGGTTTGACAACCAGCTCCTACGAGCAGTACTTC. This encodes CASGLTTSSYEQYF.